These T cell receptor beta chains were read from a single sample in a study of blood T cell repertoires in COVID-19. Produced via immunoSEQ multiplex PCR; TCRdb's table is partial and in-frame only. The table has about 58,000 clones, about 88% seen once. The sequencing sample was made of peripheral blood. These receptors all stem from a woman aged 55-75 years with active COVID-19. Both conserved end residues are part of each CDR3. The order of the fields is clone size, J gene, V gene, D gene, CDR3 protein, CDR3 DNA. D genes are given only for firm matches. Size values are once, few and many counts, or a class for expanded clones, and some rows have none.

-	TRBJ2-7	TRBV7-9	TRBD2	CASSLTTSGGREQYF	TGTGCCAGCAGCTTGACGACTAGCGGGGGCCGCGAGCAGTACTTC
-	TRBJ2-3	TRBV5-6	TRBD2	CASSWTSGGARGDTQYF	TGTGCCAGCAGCTGGACTAGCGGGGGGGCCAGGGGAGATACGCAGTATTTT
-	TRBJ2-7	TRBV19	TRBD1	CASSTDRASEQYF	TGTGCCAGTAGCACAGACAGGGCGAGCGAGCAGTACTTC
-	TRBJ2-3	TRBV5-5	-	CASSPAGGLNTDTQYF	TGTGCCAGCAGCCCGGCCGGGGGGCTAAACACAGATACGCAGTATTTT
-	TRBJ1-1	TRBV13	-	CASSLGRVNTEAFF	TGTGCCAGCAGCTTAGGGAGGGTTAACACTGAAGCTTTCTTT
-	TRBJ2-1	TRBV14	-	CASSQDGGGYGEQFF	TGTGCCAGCAGCCAAGACGGGGGAGGCTATGGTGAGCAGTTCTTC
-	TRBJ1-1	TRBV15	-	CATSRDLRGKTEAFF	TGTGCCACCAGCAGAGATTTGAGGGGGAAGACTGAAGCTTTCTTT
-	TRBJ1-3	TRBV6-1	-	CASSDRGRNTIYF	TGTGCCAGCAGTGACCGAGGGCGGAACACCATATATTTT
once	TRBJ2-3	TRBV18	TRBD1	CASSPTGKGTDTQYF	TGTGCCAGCTCACCGACAGGGAAGGGCACAGATACGCAGTATTTT
-	TRBJ2-5	TRBV7-9	-	CASSLPGQETQYF	TGTGCCAGCAGCTTGCCAGGCCAGGAGACCCAGTACTTC
-	TRBJ2-1	TRBV5-4	-	CASSRKGGQSYEQFF	TGTGCCAGCAGCCGGAAGGGGGGGCAGAGCTATGAGCAGTTCTTC
once	TRBJ1-1	TRBV18	-	CASSLNRAPGENTEAFF	TGTGCCAGCTCACTAAACCGGGCACCGGGGGAGAACACTGAAGCTTTCTTT
once	TRBJ1-2	TRBV6-5	-	CASSYSTWDGYTF	TGTGCCAGCAGTTACTCGACTTGGGATGGCTACACCTTC
few	TRBJ1-1	TRBV7-9	-	CASIRVSAVNTEAFF	TGTGCCAGCATCAGGGTGTCCGCTGTGAACACTGAAGCTTTCTTT
-	TRBJ2-1	TRBV6-2/TRBV6-3	TRBD1	CASSYERGRIGNEQFF	TGTGCCAGCAGTTATGAGAGGGGGCGGATTGGCAATGAGCAGTTCTTC
-	TRBJ2-3	TRBV10-3	-	CAILRGGSTDTQYF	TGTGCCATCTTGCGCGGCGGTTCCACAGATACGCAGTATTTT
-	TRBJ2-6	TRBV3-1/TRBV3-2	-	CASSQDLTSGANVLTF	TGTGCCAGCAGCCAAGATCTAACCTCTGGGGCCAACGTCCTGACTTTC
-	TRBJ2-2	TRBV5-1	TRBD2	CASSPGGLPNTGELFF	TGCGCCAGCAGCCCGGGGGGTCTTCCTAACACCGGGGAGCTGTTTTTT
-	TRBJ1-1	TRBV5-1	TRBD1	CASSLSAGGGENTEAFF	TGCGCCAGCAGCTTGAGTGCAGGGGGTGGCGAAAACACTGAAGCTTTCTTT
-	TRBJ1-2	TRBV18	-	CASSRTRDGYTF	TGTGCCAGCTCACGGACTAGAGATGGCTACACCTTC
once	TRBJ1-1	TRBV2	-	CASSDSGLNTEAFF	TGTGCCAGCAGCGACTCAGGGTTGAACACTGAAGCTTTCTTT
once	TRBJ2-1	TRBV7-3	TRBD2	CASSASAGGNEQFF	TGTGCCAGCAGCGCGTCTGCGGGGGGGAATGAGCAGTTCTTC
once	TRBJ1-2	TRBV7-3	-	CASSLSGQNYGYTF	TGTGCCAGCAGCTTAAGCGGACAGAACTATGGCTACACCTTC
once	TRBJ1-2	TRBV11-2	-	CASSQTGNYGYTF	TGTGCCAGCAGCCAGACAGGCAACTATGGCTACACCTTC
-	TRBJ2-3	TRBV21-1	-	CASPTDTQYF	TGTGCCAGCCCGACAGATACGCAGTATTTT
-	TRBJ1-5	TRBV6-1	-	CASSDRINSNQPQHF	TGTGCCAGCAGTGACAGGATCAATAGCAATCAGCCCCAGCATTTT
-	TRBJ1-5	TRBV27	TRBD1	CASGGQGNQPQHF	TGTGCCAGCGGGGGACAGGGGAATCAGCCCCAGCATTTT
-	TRBJ2-3	TRBV6-5	TRBD2	CASTGSGVTDTQYF	TGTGCCAGCACCGGTAGCGGGGTCACGGATACGCAGTATTTT
-	TRBJ2-3	TRBV19	-	CASRRTWTPTDTQYF	TGTGCCAGTAGAAGGACTTGGACGCCCACAGATACGCAGTATTTT
-	TRBJ1-3	TRBV5-6	-	CASSPRGTLSGNTIYF	TGTGCCAGCAGCCCGAGGGGGACCCTCTCTGGAAACACCATATATTTT
-	TRBJ2-5	TRBV27	TRBD2	CASSRLAGVETQYF	TGTGCCAGCAGCCGACTAGCGGGGGTGGAGACCCAGTACTTC
-	TRBJ2-7	TRBV21-1	-	CASSPWTSGGPSSYEQYF	TGTGCCAGCAGCCCTTGGACTAGCGGGGGGCCTAGCTCCTACGAGCAGTACTTC
-	TRBJ2-2	TRBV7-3	-	CASSSDRLVAGELFF	TGTGCCAGCAGCTCCGACAGACTGGTGGCCGGGGAGCTGTTTTTT
-	TRBJ2-2	TRBV27	TRBD2	CASRRGGRVGELFF	TGTGCCAGCAGGCGGGGGGGCCGTGTCGGGGAGCTGTTTTTT
-	TRBJ2-2	TRBV7-7	-	CASGRTANTGELFF	TGTGCTAGCGGACGGACAGCGAACACCGGGGAGCTGTTTTTT
-	TRBJ2-7	TRBV27	TRBD1	CASSLYSGQGVGEQYF	TGTGCCAGCAGTTTATACTCGGGACAGGGGGTAGGCGAGCAGTACTTC
-	TRBJ1-1	TRBV7-2	-	CASSSPNRGEAFF	TGTGCCAGCAGCTCCCCCAACCGGGGTGAAGCTTTCTTT